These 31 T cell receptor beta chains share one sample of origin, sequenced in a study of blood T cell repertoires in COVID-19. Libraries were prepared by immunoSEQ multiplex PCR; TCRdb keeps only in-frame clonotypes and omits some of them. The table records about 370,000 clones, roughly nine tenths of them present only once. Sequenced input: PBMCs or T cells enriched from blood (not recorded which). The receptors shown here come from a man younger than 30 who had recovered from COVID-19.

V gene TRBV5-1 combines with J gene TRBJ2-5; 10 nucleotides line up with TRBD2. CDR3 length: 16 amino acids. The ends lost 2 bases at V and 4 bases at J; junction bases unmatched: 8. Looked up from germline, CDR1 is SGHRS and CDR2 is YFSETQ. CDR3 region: CASSFKTSGTVETQYF. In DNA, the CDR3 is TGCGCCAGCAGCTTCAAAACTAGCGGGACGGTAGAGACCCAGTACTTC.

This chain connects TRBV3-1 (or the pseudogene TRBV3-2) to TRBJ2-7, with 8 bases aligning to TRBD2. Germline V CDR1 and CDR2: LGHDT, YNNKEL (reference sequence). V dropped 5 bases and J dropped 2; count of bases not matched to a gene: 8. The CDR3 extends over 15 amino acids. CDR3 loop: CASSGGLVPPYEQYF. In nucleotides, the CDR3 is TGTGCCAGCAGCGGGGGACTAGTCCCTCCCTACGAGCAGTACTTC.

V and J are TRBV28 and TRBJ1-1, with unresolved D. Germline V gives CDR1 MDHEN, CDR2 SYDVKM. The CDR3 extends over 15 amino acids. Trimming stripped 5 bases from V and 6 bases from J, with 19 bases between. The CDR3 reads CASSPTKEVRAEAFF. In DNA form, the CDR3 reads TGTGCCAGCAGTCCGACGAAGGAGGTACGGGCTGAAGCTTTCTTT.

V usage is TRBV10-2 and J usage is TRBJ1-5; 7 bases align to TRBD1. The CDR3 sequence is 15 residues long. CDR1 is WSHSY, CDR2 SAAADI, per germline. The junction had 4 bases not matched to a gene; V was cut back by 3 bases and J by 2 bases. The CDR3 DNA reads TGCGCCAGCAGTGAAATAGGACAGGGCAATCAGCCCCAGCATTTT. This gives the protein CASSEIGQGNQPQHF.

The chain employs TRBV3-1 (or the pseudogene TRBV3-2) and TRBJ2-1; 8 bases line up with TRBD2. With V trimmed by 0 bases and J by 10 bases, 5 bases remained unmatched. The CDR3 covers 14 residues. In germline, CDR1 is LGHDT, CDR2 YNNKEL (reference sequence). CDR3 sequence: CASSQEPREGEQFF. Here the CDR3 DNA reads TGTGCCAGCAGCCAAGAACCCCGGGAGGGGGAGCAGTTCTTC.

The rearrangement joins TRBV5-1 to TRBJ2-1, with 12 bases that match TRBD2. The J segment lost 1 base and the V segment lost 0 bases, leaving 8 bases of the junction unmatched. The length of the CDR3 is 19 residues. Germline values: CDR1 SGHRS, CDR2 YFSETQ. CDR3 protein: CASSLGLAGGPVSYNEQFF. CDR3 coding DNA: TGCGCCAGCAGCTTGGGGCTAGCGGGAGGGCCTGTGTCCTACAATGAGCAGTTCTTC.

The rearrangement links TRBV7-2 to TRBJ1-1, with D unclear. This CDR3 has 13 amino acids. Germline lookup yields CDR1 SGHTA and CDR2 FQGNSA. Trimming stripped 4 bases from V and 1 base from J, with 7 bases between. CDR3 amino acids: CASSSTPNTEAFF. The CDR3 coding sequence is TGTGCCAGCAGCTCGACTCCGAACACTGAAGCTTTCTTT.

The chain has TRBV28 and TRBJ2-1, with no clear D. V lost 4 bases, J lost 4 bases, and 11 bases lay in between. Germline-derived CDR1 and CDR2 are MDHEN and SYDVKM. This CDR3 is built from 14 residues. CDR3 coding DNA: TGTGCCAGCAGTTATTCAGGTTGGTACAATGAGCAGTTCTTC. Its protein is CASSYSGWYNEQFF.

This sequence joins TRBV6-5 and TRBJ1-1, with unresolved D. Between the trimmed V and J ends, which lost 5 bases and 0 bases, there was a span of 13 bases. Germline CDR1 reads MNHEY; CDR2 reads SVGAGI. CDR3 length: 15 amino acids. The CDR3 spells CASSPRRVLNTEAFF. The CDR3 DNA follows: TGTGCCAGCAGTCCCAGACGGGTACTGAACACTGAAGCTTTCTTT.

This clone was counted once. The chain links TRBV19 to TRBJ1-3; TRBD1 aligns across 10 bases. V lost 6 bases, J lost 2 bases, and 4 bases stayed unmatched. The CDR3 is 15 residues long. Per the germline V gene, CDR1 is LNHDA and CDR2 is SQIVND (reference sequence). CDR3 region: CASRRDRGTGNTIYF. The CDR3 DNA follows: TGTGCCAGTAGGCGGGACAGGGGTACTGGAAACACCATATATTTT. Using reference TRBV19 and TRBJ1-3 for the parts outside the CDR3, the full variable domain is DGGITQSPKYLFRKEGQNVTLSCEQNLNHDAMYWYRQDPGQGLRLIYYSQIVNDFQKGDIAEGYSVSREKKESFPLTVTSAQKNPTAFYLCASRRDRGTGNTIYFGEGSWLTVV.

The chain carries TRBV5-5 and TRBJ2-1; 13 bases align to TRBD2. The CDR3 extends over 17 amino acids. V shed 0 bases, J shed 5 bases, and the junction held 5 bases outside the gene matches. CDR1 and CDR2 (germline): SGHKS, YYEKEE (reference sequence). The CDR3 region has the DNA TGTGCCAGCAGCTTGGGACTAGCGGGGGGCCAGAACAATGAGCAGTTCTTC. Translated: CASSLGLAGGQNNEQFF.

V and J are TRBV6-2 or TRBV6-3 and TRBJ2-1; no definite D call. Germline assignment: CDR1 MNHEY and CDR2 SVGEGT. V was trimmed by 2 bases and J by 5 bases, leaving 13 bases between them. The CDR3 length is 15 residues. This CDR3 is CASSYRLAVNNEQFF. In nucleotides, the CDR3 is TGTGCCAGCAGTTACAGGTTGGCGGTCAACAATGAGCAGTTCTTC.

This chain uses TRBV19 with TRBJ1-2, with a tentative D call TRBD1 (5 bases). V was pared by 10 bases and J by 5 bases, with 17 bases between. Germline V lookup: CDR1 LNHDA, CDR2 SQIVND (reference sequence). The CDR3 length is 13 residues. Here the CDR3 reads CATTSGLRYGYTF. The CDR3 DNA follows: TGTGCCACCACGTCAGGGTTAAGATATGGCTACACCTTC.

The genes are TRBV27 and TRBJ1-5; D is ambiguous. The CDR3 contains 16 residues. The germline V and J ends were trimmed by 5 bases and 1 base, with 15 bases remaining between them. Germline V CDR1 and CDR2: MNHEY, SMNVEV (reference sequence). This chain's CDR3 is CASSPSSTGSNQPQHF. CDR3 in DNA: TGTGCCAGCAGTCCGAGTTCTACGGGGAGCAATCAGCCCCAGCATTTT.

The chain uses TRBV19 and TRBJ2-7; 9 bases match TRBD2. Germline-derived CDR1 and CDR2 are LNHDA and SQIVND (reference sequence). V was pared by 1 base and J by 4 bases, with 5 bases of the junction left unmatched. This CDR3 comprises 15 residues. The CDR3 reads CASSIAAGGLYEQYF. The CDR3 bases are TGTGCCAGTAGTATAGCAGCGGGGGGCCTTTACGAGCAGTACTTC.

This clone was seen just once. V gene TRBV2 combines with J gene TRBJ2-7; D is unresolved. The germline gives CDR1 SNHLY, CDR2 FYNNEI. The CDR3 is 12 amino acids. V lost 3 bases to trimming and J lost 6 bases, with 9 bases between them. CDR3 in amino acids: CASSDEAPEQYF. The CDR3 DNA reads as TGTGCCAGCAGTGACGAGGCCCCCGAGCAGTACTTC.

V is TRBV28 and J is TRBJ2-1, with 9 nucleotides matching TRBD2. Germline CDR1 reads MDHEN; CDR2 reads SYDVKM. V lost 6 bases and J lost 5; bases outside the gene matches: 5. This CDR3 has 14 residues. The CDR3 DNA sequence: TGTGCCAGCAGCTGGGTAGCGGGAGACAATGAGCAGTTCTTC. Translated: CASSWVAGDNEQFF.

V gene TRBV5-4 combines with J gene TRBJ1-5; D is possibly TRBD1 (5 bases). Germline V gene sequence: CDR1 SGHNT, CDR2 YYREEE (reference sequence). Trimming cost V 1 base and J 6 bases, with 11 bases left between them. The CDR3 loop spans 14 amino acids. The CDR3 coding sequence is TGTGCCAGCAGCTTGCAAGGGGTTGGTCAGCCCCAGCATTTT. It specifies CASSLQGVGQPQHF.

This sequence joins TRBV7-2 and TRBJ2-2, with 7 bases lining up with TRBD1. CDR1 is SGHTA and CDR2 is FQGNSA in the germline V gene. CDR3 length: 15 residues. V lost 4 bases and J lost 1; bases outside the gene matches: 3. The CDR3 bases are TGTGCCAGCAGCTCGTACAGGGGGAACACCGGGGAGCTGTTTTTT. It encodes CASSSYRGNTGELFF.

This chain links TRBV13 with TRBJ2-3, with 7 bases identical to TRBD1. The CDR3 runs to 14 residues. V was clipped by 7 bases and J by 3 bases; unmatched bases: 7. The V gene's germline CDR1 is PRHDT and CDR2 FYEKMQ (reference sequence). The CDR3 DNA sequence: TGTGCCAGCATCCACACAGGGGTTACAGATACGCAGTATTTT. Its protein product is CASIHTGVTDTQYF.

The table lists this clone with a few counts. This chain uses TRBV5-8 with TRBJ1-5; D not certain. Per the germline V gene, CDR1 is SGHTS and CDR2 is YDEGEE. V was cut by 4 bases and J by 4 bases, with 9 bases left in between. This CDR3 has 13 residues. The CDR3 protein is CASSRERNQPQHF. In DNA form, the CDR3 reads TGTGCCAGCAGCAGAGAGAGGAATCAGCCCCAGCATTTT.

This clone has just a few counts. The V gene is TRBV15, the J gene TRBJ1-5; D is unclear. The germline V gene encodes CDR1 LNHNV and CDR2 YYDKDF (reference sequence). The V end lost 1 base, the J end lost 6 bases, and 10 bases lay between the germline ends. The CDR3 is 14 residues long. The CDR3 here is CATSRVGAVQPQHF. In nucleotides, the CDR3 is TGTGCCACCAGCAGAGTAGGTGCGGTTCAGCCCCAGCATTTT.

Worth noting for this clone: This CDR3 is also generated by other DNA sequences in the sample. The CDR3 nucleotides read TGTGCCAGCAGTTCAGGCTACGAGCAGTACTTC. Protein: CASSSGYEQYF. V gene TRBV12-3 or TRBV12-4 combines with J gene TRBJ2-7; D unclear. Trimming took off 4 bases at V and 3 bases at J, with 4 bases between the two ends. This CDR3 is 11 amino acids long.

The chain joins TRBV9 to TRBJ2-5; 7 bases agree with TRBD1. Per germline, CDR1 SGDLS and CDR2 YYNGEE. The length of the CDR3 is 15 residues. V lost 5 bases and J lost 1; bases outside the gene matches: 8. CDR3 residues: CASSETGTAQETQYF. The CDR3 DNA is TGTGCCAGCAGTGAAACCGGGACAGCCCAAGAGACCCAGTACTTC.

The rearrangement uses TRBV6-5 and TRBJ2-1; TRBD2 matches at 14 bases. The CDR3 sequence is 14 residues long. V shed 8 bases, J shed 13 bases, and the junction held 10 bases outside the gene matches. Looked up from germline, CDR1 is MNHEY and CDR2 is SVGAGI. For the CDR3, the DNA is TGTGCCAGCGGATCCGGGACTAGCGGGGGACCCCAGTTCTTC. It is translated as CASGSGTSGGPQFF.

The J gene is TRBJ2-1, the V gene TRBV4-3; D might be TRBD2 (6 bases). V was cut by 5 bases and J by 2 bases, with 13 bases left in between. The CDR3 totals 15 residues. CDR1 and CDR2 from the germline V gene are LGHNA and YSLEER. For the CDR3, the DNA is TGCGCCAGCAGCTCAGGCGGGGTCCCCTACAATGAGCAGTTCTTC. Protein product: CASSSGGVPYNEQFF.

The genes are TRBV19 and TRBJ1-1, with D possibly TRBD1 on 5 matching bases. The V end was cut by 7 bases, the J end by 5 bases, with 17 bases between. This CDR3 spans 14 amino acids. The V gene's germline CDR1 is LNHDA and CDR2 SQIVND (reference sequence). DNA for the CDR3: TGTGCCAGTATCATGGGCGGGGGTCGGACTGAAGCTTTCTTT. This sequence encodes CASIMGGGRTEAFF.

The CDR3 DNA reads TGTGCCAGCAGCCAACTAGCGGGGGAAGAGACCCAGTACTTC. Translation gives CASSQLAGEETQYF. This chain joins TRBV3-1 (or the pseudogene TRBV3-2) and TRBJ2-5, with 10 bases matching TRBD2. CDR3 length: 14 amino acids. The germline CDR1 and CDR2 sequences are LGHDT and YNNKEL (reference sequence). With 2 bases clipped from V and 3 bases from J, the junction kept 0 bases outside the gene matches.

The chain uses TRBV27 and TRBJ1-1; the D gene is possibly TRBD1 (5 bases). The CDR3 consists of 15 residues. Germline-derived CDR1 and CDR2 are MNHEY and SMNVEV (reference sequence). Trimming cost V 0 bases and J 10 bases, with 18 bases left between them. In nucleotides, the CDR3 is TGTGCCAGCAGTTTATCGGGGGACTCGCTGGTAGGAGCTTTCTTT. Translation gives CASSLSGDSLVGAFF.

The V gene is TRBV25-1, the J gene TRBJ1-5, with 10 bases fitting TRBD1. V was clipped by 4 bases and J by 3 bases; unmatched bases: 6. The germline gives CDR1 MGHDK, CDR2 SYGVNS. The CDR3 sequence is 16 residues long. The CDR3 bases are TGTGCCAGCAGTGGGGACAGGGGCGCCTACAATCAGCCCCAGCATTTT. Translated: CASSGDRGAYNQPQHF.

The CDR3 nucleotides are TGTGCCAGCAGTTTCGGACTAGCGGGAGATAACGAGCAGTACTTC. Amino acid sequence: CASSFGLAGDNEQYF. J is TRBJ2-7 and V is TRBV6-5; 13 bases align to TRBD2. J lost 5 bases, V lost 4 bases, and 5 bases had no gene match. The germline V gene encodes CDR1 MNHEY and CDR2 SVGAGI. The CDR3 consists of 15 residues.